The following is a T cell receptor (beta chain) sequence with its context. Antigen unknown. The data derive from a study of cytomegalovirus exposure and HLA in healthy donors. The length of the CDR3 is 14 residues. V gave up 0 bases and J gave up 0 bases, with 6 bases separating them. CDR1 is SGHRS and CDR2 is YFSETQ in the germline V gene. The PCR used 60 Vbeta and 13 Jbeta primers. The method was immunoSEQ multiplex PCR; TCRdb's version includes in-frame clones alone and lacks a portion of them. The sample consists of 160,000 or so clones, roughly 78% of them appearing once. Overall study results and limits: CMV serostatus was the only recorded immune exposure for donors. In the analysis, some V segments, TRBV6-2 and TRBV6-3 included, were excluded as indistinguishable.

The rearrangement joins TRBV5-1 to TRBJ1-1; D is undetermined. The source of this sequence is a woman between 40 and 55 years old in good health and CMV-seronegative. Material for sequencing was PBMCs. CDR3 DNA sequence: TGCGCCAGCAGCTTGGAACAGATGAACACTGAAGCTTTCTTT. Translation: CASSLEQMNTEAFF.